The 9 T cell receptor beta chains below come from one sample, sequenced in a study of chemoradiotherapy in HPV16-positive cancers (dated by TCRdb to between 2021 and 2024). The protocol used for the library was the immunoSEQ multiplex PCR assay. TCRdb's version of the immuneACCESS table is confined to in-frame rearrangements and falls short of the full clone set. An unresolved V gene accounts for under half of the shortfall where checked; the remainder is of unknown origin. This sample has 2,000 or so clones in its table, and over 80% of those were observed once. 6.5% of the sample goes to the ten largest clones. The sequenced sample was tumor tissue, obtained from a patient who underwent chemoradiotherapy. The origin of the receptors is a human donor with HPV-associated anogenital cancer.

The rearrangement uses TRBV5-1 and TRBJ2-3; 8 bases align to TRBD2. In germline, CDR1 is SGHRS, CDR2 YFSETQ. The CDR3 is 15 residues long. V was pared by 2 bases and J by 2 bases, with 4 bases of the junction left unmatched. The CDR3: CASSFTSGNTDTQYF. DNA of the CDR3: TGCGCCAGCAGCTTTACTAGCGGAAACACAGATACGCAGTATTTT. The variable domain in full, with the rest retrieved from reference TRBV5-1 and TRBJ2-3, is KAGVTQTPRYLIKTRGQQVTLSCSPISGHRSVSWYQQTPGQGLQFLFEYFSETQRNKGNFPGRFSGRQFSNSRSEMNVSTLELGDSALYLCASSFTSGNTDTQYFGPGTRLTVL.

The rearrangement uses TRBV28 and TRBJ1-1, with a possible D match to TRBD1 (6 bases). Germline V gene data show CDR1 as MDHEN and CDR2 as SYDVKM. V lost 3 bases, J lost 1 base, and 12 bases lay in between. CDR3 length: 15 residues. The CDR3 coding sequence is TGTGCCAGCAGTTTCGGACAGCTCCCGAACACTGAAGCTTTCTTT. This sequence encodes CASSFGQLPNTEAFF.

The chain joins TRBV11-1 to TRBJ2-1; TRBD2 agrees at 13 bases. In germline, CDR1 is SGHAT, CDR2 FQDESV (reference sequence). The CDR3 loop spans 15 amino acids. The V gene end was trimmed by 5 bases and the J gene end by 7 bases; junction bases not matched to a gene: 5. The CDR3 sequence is CASSKGLAGENEQFF. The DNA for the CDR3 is TGTGCCAGCAGCAAAGGACTAGCGGGAGAAAATGAGCAGTTCTTC.

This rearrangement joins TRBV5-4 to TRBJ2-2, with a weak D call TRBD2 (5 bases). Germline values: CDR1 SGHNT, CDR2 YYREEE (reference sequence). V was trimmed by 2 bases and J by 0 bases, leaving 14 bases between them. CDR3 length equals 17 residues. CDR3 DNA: TGTGCCAGCAGCTTAGGTTTTGCGGGTGCGAACACCGGGGAGCTGTTTTTT. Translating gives CASSLGFAGANTGELFF. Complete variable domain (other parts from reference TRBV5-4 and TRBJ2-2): ETGVTQSPTHLIKTRGQQVTLRCSSQSGHNTVSWYQQALGQGPQFIFQYYREEENGRGNFPPRFSGLQFPNYSSELNVNALELDDSALYLCASSLGFAGANTGELFFGEGSRLTVL.

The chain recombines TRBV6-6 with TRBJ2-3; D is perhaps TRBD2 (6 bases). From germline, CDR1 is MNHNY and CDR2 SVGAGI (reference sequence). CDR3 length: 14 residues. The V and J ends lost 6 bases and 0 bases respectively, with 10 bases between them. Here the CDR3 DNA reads TGTGCCAGCAGGGCTGCGGGGAGCACAGATACGCAGTATTTT. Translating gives CASRAAGSTDTQYF.

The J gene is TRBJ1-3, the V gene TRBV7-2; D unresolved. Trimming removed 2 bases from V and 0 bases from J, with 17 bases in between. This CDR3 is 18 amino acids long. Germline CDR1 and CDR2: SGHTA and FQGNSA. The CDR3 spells CASSLNADGWYSGNTIYF. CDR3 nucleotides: TGTGCCAGCAGCTTAAACGCGGATGGCTGGTACTCTGGAAACACCATATATTTT.

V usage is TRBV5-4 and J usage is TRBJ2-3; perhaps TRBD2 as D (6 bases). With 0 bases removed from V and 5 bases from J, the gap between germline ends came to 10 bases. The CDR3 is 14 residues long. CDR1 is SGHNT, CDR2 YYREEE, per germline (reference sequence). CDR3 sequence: CASSLGGVGDTQYF. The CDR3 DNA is TGTGCCAGCAGCTTGGGCGGGGTGGGAGATACGCAGTATTTT.

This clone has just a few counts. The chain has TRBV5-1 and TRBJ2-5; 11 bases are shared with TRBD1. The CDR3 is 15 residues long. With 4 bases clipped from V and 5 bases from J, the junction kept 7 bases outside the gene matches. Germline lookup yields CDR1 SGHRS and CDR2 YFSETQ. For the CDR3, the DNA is TGCGCCAGCAGCCCTGGACAGGGGGCATGGGAGACCCAGTACTTC. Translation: CASSPGQGAWETQYF.

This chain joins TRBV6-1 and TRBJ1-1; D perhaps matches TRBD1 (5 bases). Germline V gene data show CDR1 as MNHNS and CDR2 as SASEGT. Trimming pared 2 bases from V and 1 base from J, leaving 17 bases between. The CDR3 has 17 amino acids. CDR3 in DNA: TGTGCCAGCAGTGAAAGTTGGTGGGGCAGAAAGAACACTGAAGCTTTCTTT. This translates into CASSESWWGRKNTEAFF.